This record covers a single T cell receptor (beta chain). Its antigen is not identified. PCR employed 60 Vbeta and 13 Jbeta primers. Assay used: immunoSEQ multiplex PCR; TCRdb lists only in-frame clones, some missing. The table has roughly 130,000 clones, 80% to 90% seen once. The data belong to a study of cytomegalovirus exposure and HLA in healthy donors. The germline CDR1 and CDR2 sequences are MDHEN and SYDVKM. V dropped 5 bases and J dropped 6 bases, with 9 bases sitting between them. CDR3 length: 12 amino acids. Overall study findings and caveats: The authors listed around 150 TCR beta chains as cytomegalovirus-associated. Donor immune exposure was known only as CMV serostatus.

The chain is built from TRBV28 and TRBJ2-3; D not certain. Sequencing was done on a sample of PBMCs. The source is a woman aged 18-29 years in good health and CMV-seropositive. Here the CDR3 reads CASSAYLDTQYF. CDR3 coding DNA: TGTGCCAGCAGTGCGTACCTGGATACGCAGTATTTT.